The sequence of this T cell receptor (beta chain) was determined in a study of Ad26.COV2.S vaccination and SARS-CoV-2 variants. Background on the study: Intramuscular Ad26.COV2.S at 5x10^10 or 1x10^11 viral particles.

Using immunoSEQ multiplex PCR, the repertoire was profiled, and TCRdb retains in-frame clones only, with some absent. The sample comprises some 300,000 clones, about 85% of which are singletons, and 2% to 2.5% rests with the top ten. Study findings and constraints: Overall T cell responses may have been underestimated by the analyses of TCR breadth and depth. For non-spike TCRs, breadth in vaccine recipients resembled that in placebo recipients.

V lost 3 bases and J lost 3, with 11 bases in between. Germline V lookup: CDR1 SNHLY, CDR2 FYNNEI. The CDR3 is 15 amino acids. Regarding treatment: 15 to 20 received Ad26.COV2.S at low or high dose, single or two shots; a few received placebo; per-sample allocation not given. The study sampled participants on day 63 after the first vaccine or placebo injection. With respect to this clone: Its antigen is not known.

This chain links TRBV2 with TRBJ1-4; D is possibly TRBD1 (5 bases). This clonotype was sampled from a person aged 18-65 years who received the Ad26.COV2.S COVID-19 vaccine or a placebo. The sample consisted of peripheral blood, taken in a trial of Ad26.COV2.S vaccine versus placebo. The CDR3 region is CASSERGAANEKLFF. The CDR3 DNA is TGTGCCAGCAGTGAGAGGGGCGCGGCTAATGAAAAACTGTTTTTT.